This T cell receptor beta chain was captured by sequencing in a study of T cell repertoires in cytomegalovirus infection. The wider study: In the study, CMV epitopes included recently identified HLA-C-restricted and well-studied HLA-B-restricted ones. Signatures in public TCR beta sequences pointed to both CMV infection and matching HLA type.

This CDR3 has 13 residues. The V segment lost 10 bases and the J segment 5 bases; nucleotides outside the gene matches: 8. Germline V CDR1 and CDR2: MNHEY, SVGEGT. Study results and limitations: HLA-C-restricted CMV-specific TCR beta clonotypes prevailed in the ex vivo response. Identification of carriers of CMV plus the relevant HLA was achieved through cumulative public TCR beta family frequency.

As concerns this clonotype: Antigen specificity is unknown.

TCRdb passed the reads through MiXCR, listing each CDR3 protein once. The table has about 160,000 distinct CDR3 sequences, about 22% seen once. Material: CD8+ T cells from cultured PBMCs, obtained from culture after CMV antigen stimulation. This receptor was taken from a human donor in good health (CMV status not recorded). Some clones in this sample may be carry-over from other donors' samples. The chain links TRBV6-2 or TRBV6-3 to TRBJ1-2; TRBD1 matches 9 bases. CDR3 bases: TGTGCCATCACGGACAGGGGCAGTTATGGCTACACCTTC. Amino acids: CAITDRGSYGYTF.